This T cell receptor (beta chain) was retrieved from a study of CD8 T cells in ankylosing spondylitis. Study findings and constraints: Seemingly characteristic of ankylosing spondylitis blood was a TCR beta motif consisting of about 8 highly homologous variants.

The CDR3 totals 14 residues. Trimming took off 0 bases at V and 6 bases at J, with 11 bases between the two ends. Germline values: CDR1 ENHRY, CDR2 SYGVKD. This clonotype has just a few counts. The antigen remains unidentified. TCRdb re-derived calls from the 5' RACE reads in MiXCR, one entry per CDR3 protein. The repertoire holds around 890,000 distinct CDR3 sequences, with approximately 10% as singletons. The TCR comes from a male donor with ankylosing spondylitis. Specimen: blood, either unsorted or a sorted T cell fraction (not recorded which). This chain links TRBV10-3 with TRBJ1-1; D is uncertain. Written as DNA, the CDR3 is TGTGCCATCAGTGAGTCCCCTCAGAGGGCTGAAGCTTTCTTT. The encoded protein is CAISESPQRAEAFF.